These T cell receptor beta chains were read from a single sample in a study of T cells expressing NK-cell markers. Reanalyzing the 5' RACE reads, TCRdb keeps one entry per CDR3 protein, without DNA. The ten most abundant clones cover roughly a fifth of a sample with roughly 180,000 distinct CDR3 sequences. Sequenced: blood T cells: a sorted CD56 or NKG2C T cell subset, CD4+ or CD8+ T cells, or bulk PBMC T cells (not recorded which). These TCRs come from a man aged 18 to 69 in good health. CDR3s include the opening cysteine and the closing phenylalanine or tryptophan.

cdr3_aa,v_call,j_call
CASRGGQTISETQYF,TRBV19,TRBJ2-5
CASSFDPNNEKLFF,TRBV5-5,TRBJ1-4
CASSFGTTNTGELFF,TRBV7-8,TRBJ2-2
CASSLWTGGAERTEAFF,TRBV3-1,TRBJ1-1
CASSYRVSYNEQFF,TRBV5-5,TRBJ2-1
CASSPTSGISYEQYF,TRBV19,TRBJ2-7
CASSFSGGSIDEQFF,TRBV12-3/TRBV12-4,TRBJ2-1
CASSKGGQLLFNGYTF,TRBV11-2,TRBJ1-2
CAISESSGETQYF,TRBV10-3,TRBJ2-5
CASTNPRGAHTDTQYF,TRBV12-3/TRBV12-4,TRBJ2-3
CSVEASGGYEQYF,TRBV29-1,TRBJ2-7
CASSSIPGIGNEQFF,TRBV7-9,TRBJ2-1
CASSVIGGASTDTQYF,TRBV6-1,TRBJ2-3
CASSLDGNTIYF,TRBV12-3/TRBV12-4,TRBJ1-3
CASSLGQGDLETQYF,TRBV11-2,TRBJ2-5
CASGLEGGGTSLHLYEQYF,TRBV12-5,TRBJ2-7
CASSLDNLAGGYNEQFF,TRBV11-3,TRBJ2-1
CASSQGLDYGYTF,TRBV3-1,TRBJ1-2
CASSLALGTGPGEQYF,TRBV5-6,TRBJ2-7
CATSTANTGELFF,TRBV24-1,TRBJ2-2
CASAAGGPTGELFF,TRBV12-3/TRBV12-4,TRBJ2-2
CSARRVDTSSYEQYF,TRBV20-1,TRBJ2-7
CASSLAGGQGGYEQYF,TRBV5-6,TRBJ2-7
CASSHRGRVYEQYF,TRBV2,TRBJ2-7
CASSYISRTGNTDTQYF,TRBV6-2/TRBV6-3,TRBJ2-3
CSVKRGDNTEAFF,TRBV20-1,TRBJ1-1
CASSQDRQGSGELFF,TRBV4-2,TRBJ2-2
CASSLALALGTGLYNEQFF,TRBV7-8,TRBJ2-1
CASSFRGLAGLNEQFF,TRBV27,TRBJ2-1
CASSIAAGDRIYNEQFF,TRBV19,TRBJ2-1
CSVEEVGGARYGYTF,TRBV29-1,TRBJ1-2
CASSDDRVREQYF,TRBV2,TRBJ2-7
CATSEVAGRQPQHF,TRBV15,TRBJ1-5
CASSLIAVAATDTQYF,TRBV13,TRBJ2-3
CSVEGSGGETQYF,TRBV29-1,TRBJ2-5
CASSGAGGRETQYF,TRBV11-2,TRBJ2-5
CASSFERAMELFF,TRBV11-2,TRBJ2-2
CASSLGLISGNTIYF,TRBV12-3/TRBV12-4,TRBJ1-3
CASSLGGQGSLNEQFF,TRBV7-9,TRBJ2-1
CASSDSGQGGLGGKDSNQPQHF,TRBV6-4,TRBJ1-5
CASSLDRGTYEQYF,TRBV5-4,TRBJ2-7
CASSQGRATLTDTQYF,TRBV3-1,TRBJ2-3
CASSLQGFRTEAFF,TRBV5-4,TRBJ1-1
CASNTGGEVETQYF,TRBV7-9,TRBJ2-5
CASSPPSGSAEYEQYF,TRBV7-9,TRBJ2-7
CASSDLGPGGYNEQFF,TRBV7-9,TRBJ2-1
CASSPGGEANEKLFF,TRBV28,TRBJ1-4
CASSPLTRPNTGELFF,TRBV9,TRBJ2-2